A selection of T cell receptor beta chains follows, all from one sample in a study of blood T cell repertoires in COVID-19. The assay was immunoSEQ multiplex PCR, and TCRdb's table has in-frame clones only and misses some. The data show around 260,000 clones, roughly 87% seen once. The sequenced material came from peripheral blood. These receptors originate from a human donor in a cohort sampled during active COVID-19. The CDR3 runs from the conserved cysteine through the conserved F or W. The D gene is left open where the match is weak. Clone size is shown for a subset of rows, as once, few, many or a class of expanded clone.

TRBV11-2,TRBJ1-1,NA,NA,TGTGCCAGCAGCCCTCCGACATTCTCCATGAACACTGAAGCTTTCTTT,CASSPPTFSMNTEAFF
TRBV7-9,TRBJ2-5,NA,once,TGTGCCAGCAGCTTAGTTAGCTCCCAAGAGACCCAGTACTTC,CASSLVSSQETQYF
TRBV6-5,TRBJ2-7,TRBD2,NA,TGTGCCAGCAGTTACTCCCCGGGACTAGCGGGGTACGAGCAGTACTTC,CASSYSPGLAGYEQYF
TRBV18,TRBJ1-5,TRBD1,NA,TGTGCCAGCTCCGCGGGACAGGGGCAGCCCCAGCATTTT,CASSAGQGQPQHF
TRBV6-4,TRBJ2-5,TRBD1,NA,TGTGCCAGCAGTGGGGACAGGGGTGAGACCCAGTACTTC,CASSGDRGETQYF
TRBV4-2,TRBJ1-3,TRBD1,NA,TGTGCCAGCAGGAGGACAGGCATACGGGGAAACACCATATATTTT,CASRRTGIRGNTIYF
TRBV3-1/TRBV3-2,TRBJ1-1,NA,NA,TGTGCCAGCAGCCAAGGTTTTCGGAACACTGAAGCTTTCTTT,CASSQGFRNTEAFF
TRBV11-3,TRBJ2-1,TRBD2,NA,TGTGCCAGCAGCTTAGGGCGGGAGGGGGGTAAGTTCTTC,CASSLGREGGKFF
TRBV18,TRBJ2-2,NA,NA,TGTGCCAGCTCACCCGGGACATCGAACACCGGGGAGCTGTTTTTT,CASSPGTSNTGELFF
TRBV21-1,TRBJ1-2,NA,once,TGTGCCAGCAGCAAAGTGCTACAGGGTAACTATGGCTACACCTTC,CASSKVLQGNYGYTF
TRBV15,TRBJ1-6,NA,NA,TGTGCCACCAGCAGAGGGAGGGAACCACCCCTCCACTTT,CATSRGREPPLHF
TRBV19,TRBJ2-1,TRBD2,NA,TGTGCCAGTAGTCTAACTAGCGGGATTTACAATGAGCAGTTCTTC,CASSLTSGIYNEQFF
TRBV18,TRBJ1-6,TRBD1,NA,TGTGCCAGCTCCCCCGGGACAGGGGATAATTCACCCCTCCACTTT,CASSPGTGDNSPLHF
TRBV27,TRBJ2-3,NA,NA,TGTGCCAGCAGTTCCAGGATCAACACAGATACGCAGTATTTT,CASSSRINTDTQYF
TRBV6-1,TRBJ1-2,NA,once,TGTGCCAGCAGTGAACTTGGTGCGGGAGCATCAGGGGCCTATGGCTACACCTTC,CASSELGAGASGAYGYTF
TRBV7-6,TRBJ2-7,NA,NA,TGTGCCAGCAGCACGCAAGCGGGCCCTCCGAACGAGCAGTACTTC,CASSTQAGPPNEQYF
TRBV12-3/TRBV12-4,TRBJ2-5,NA,NA,TGTGCCAGCAGTTTAGGGAGGGGAGAGACCCAGTACTTC,CASSLGRGETQYF